The 22 T cell receptor beta chains below were found in one sample sequenced in a study of T cell responses to AZD1222 COVID-19 vaccine. Produced via immunoSEQ multiplex PCR; TCRdb's table is partial and in-frame only. The sample gives more than 70,000 clones, 85% to 90% of which show up once; less than 5% is in the top ten. This sample comprised peripheral blood, obtained 28 days after the second AZD1222 dose. These receptors were collected from an adult who received the AZD1222 COVID-19 vaccine.

This clone was seen just once. This chain uses TRBV19 with TRBJ1-2; unclear D gene. The CDR3 consists of 14 residues. CDR1 LNHDA and CDR2 SQIVND come from the germline V gene (reference sequence). V was shortened by 3 bases and J by 5 bases, with 13 bases between the two germline ends. The CDR3 nucleotides read TGTGCCAGTAGTATTGAATCAACGGGGTATGGCTACACCTTC. Protein: CASSIESTGYGYTF.

The J gene is TRBJ1-6, the V gene TRBV6-5; TRBD1 matches 10 bases. J lost 7 bases, V lost 1 base, and 1 base had no gene match. CDR1 MNHEY and CDR2 SVGAGI come from the germline V gene. The CDR3 is 15 residues long. This CDR3 reads CASSYLGQGNSPLHF. CDR3 sequence (DNA): TGTGCCAGCAGTTACTTGGGACAGGGGAATTCACCCCTCCACTTT.

V and J are TRBV3-1 (or the pseudogene TRBV3-2) and TRBJ1-3; D is unclear. The V gene lost 4 bases and the J gene lost 2 bases, with 3 bases spanning the gap. Germline-derived CDR1 and CDR2 are LGHDT and YNNKEL (reference sequence). The CDR3 runs 12 residues. This CDR3 is CASSRAGNTIYF. The CDR3 DNA sequence: TGTGCCAGCAGCCGGGCTGGAAACACCATATATTTT.

J is TRBJ1-2 and V is TRBV12-2. TRBV12-2 is a pseudogene. This CDR3 spans 13 amino acids. CDR3 in amino acids: CASRYHRSIGYTF. CDR3 in DNA: TGTGCAAGTCGCTACCACCGGTCAATCGGCTACACCTTC.

A few counts support this clone. This chain joins TRBV5-8 and TRBJ1-5; D might be TRBD1 (5 bases). Trimming cost V 1 base and J 4 bases, with 18 bases left between them. Germline V lookup: CDR1 SGHTS, CDR2 YDEGEE. CDR3 length: 17 amino acids. CDR3: CASSLLNRIRGNQPQHF. CDR3 nucleotides: TGTGCCAGCAGCTTGCTTAACAGGATAAGAGGAAATCAGCCCCAGCATTTT.

The gene calls are TRBV11-1 and TRBJ2-5; 7 bases line up with TRBD1. V lost 1 base, J lost 2 bases, and 4 bases stayed unmatched. Per germline, CDR1 SGHAT and CDR2 FQDESV (reference sequence). This CDR3 is 15 amino acids long. The DNA of the CDR3 is TGTGCCAGCAGCTTAGTGGGACAGATACAAGAGACCCAGTACTTC. As protein: CASSLVGQIQETQYF.

V usage is TRBV14 and J usage is TRBJ2-2; D is unresolved. V lost 4 bases and J lost 5, with 11 bases in between. Germline values: CDR1 SGHDN, CDR2 FVKESK. This CDR3 has 14 residues. The CDR3 region is CASSPSLVTGELFF. CDR3 nucleotides: TGTGCCAGCAGCCCAAGCTTGGTTACCGGGGAGCTGTTTTTT.

The chain joins TRBV2 to TRBJ1-2, with no clear D. This CDR3 is 13 amino acids long. The V end lost 5 bases, the J end lost 6 bases, and 13 bases lay between the germline ends. CDR1 and CDR2 (germline): SNHLY, FYNNEI. CDR3 sequence: CASSLAREDGYTF. CDR3 in DNA: TGTGCCAGCAGTCTAGCTAGGGAAGATGGCTACACCTTC. Complete variable domain (other parts from reference TRBV2 and TRBJ1-2): EPEVTQTPSHQVTQMGQEVILRCVPISNHLYFYWYRQILGQKVEFLVSFYNNEISEKSEIFDDQFSVERPDGSNFTLKIRSTKLEDSAMYFCASSLAREDGYTFGSGTRLTVV.

The chain combines TRBV3-1 (or the pseudogene TRBV3-2) with TRBJ2-3, with 8 bases aligning to TRBD1. Germline values: CDR1 LGHDT, CDR2 YNNKEL (reference sequence). V shed 5 bases, J shed 5 bases, and the junction held 6 bases outside the gene matches. This CDR3 has 14 residues. DNA of the CDR3: TGTGCCAGCAGCGACAGGGGTGCGAAAGATACGCAGTATTTT. This sequence encodes CASSDRGAKDTQYF.

This clone was counted between two and nine times. The chain combines TRBV6-6 with TRBJ2-3, with 13 bases aligning to TRBD2. The CDR3 consists of 16 residues. After removal of 6 bases from V and 4 bases from J, the junction contained 7 bases not matched to a gene. Germline CDR1 is MNHNY and CDR2 is SVGAGI (reference sequence). CDR3 protein: CASRAGTSGVADTQYF. In nucleotides, the CDR3 is TGTGCCAGCAGAGCCGGGACTAGCGGGGTTGCAGATACGCAGTATTTT.

V is TRBV5-1 and J is TRBJ1-2; 8 bases line up with TRBD1. The J segment lost 6 bases and the V segment lost 4 bases, leaving 11 bases of the junction unmatched. The CDR3 loop spans 15 amino acids. In germline, CDR1 is SGHRS, CDR2 YFSETQ. CDR3 residues: CASSHGQGLLNGYTF. Here the CDR3 DNA reads TGCGCCAGCAGCCACGGACAGGGTCTTTTAAATGGCTACACCTTC.

This chain connects TRBV5-1 to TRBJ2-1; TRBD2 matches 11 bases. Unmatched junction bases numbered 7, after V lost 3 bases and J lost 8 bases. Per the germline V gene, CDR1 is SGHRS and CDR2 is YFSETQ. The CDR3 extends over 15 amino acids. DNA of the CDR3: TGCGCCAGCAGCTATCTTAGCGGGGGGGCGTATGAGCAGTTCTTC. Its protein is CASSYLSGGAYEQFF.

CDR3 DNA sequence: TGTGCCAGCAGTGGCAGGGGGGCAGATACGCAGTATTTT. Translation: CASSGRGADTQYF. The chain has TRBV25-1 and TRBJ2-3; the D gene is possibly TRBD1 (7 bases). The V end was cut by 4 bases, the J end by 4 bases, with 9 bases between. Germline V CDR1 and CDR2: MGHDK, SYGVNS. The CDR3 has 13 residues.

This chain links TRBV2 with TRBJ1-3; unclear D gene. The germline V gene has CDR1 SNHLY and CDR2 FYNNEI. Trimming cost V 2 bases and J 9 bases, with 11 bases left between them. This CDR3 is built from 13 residues. CDR3 residues: CASSEKRRGTIYF. Written as DNA, the CDR3 is TGTGCCAGCAGTGAAAAACGCCGGGGCACCATATATTTT.

This clone was seen a single time. This chain joins TRBV25-1 and TRBJ1-1, with TRBD1 as a possible D gene (6 bases). Trimming took 2 bases from V and 4 from J, leaving 8 bases between them. CDR1 and CDR2 from the germline V gene are MGHDK and SYGVNS. The CDR3 is made up of 13 amino acids. CDR3 sequence reads: CASSEQGSTEAFF. In DNA form, the CDR3 reads TGTGCCAGCAGTGAACAGGGGTCCACTGAAGCTTTCTTT.

The chain has TRBV5-8 and TRBJ1-5; no clear D gene. The CDR3 totals 15 residues. With 2 bases removed from V and 0 bases from J, the gap between germline ends came to 9 bases. The germline V gene has CDR1 SGHTS and CDR2 YDEGEE. CDR3 nucleotide sequence: TGTGCCAGCAGCTTTCGAGGATATAGCAATCAGCCCCAGCATTTT. It translates to CASSFRGYSNQPQHF.

CDR3 sequence (DNA): TGCAGCGTAGATAAAGGAAGGAACACTGAAGCTTTCTTT. It specifies CSVDKGRNTEAFF. The genes are TRBV29-1 and TRBJ1-1; D is uncertain. Germline V gives CDR1 SQVTM, CDR2 ANQGSEA. V lost 6 bases and J 1 base, leaving 12 bases between the germline ends. This CDR3 has 13 residues. The whole variable domain, filled in from reference TRBV29-1 and TRBJ1-1, reads SAVISQKPSRDICQRGTSLTIQCQVDSQVTMMFWYRQQPGQSLTLIATANQGSEATYESGFVIDKFPISRPNLTFSTLTVSNMSPEDSSIYLCSVDKGRNTEAFFGQGTRLTVV.

The chain joins TRBV9 to TRBJ1-1; D is undetermined. The CDR3 contains 14 residues. Germline CDR1 is SGDLS and CDR2 is YYNGEE. Trimming took off 2 bases at V and 3 bases at J, with 11 bases between the two ends. The CDR3 is CASSVQPLDTEAFF. The CDR3 bases are TGTGCCAGCAGCGTTCAGCCCCTGGACACTGAAGCTTTCTTT.

V gene TRBV23-1 combines with J gene TRBJ1-2; possibly TRBD1 for D (6 bases). TRBV23-1 has ORF status, its function being uncertain. Trimming shortened V by 4 bases and J by 0 bases, and 18 bases separated the two germline ends. This CDR3 comprises 17 residues. In DNA, the CDR3 is TGCGCCAGCAGTCCGTCGCGGGGGGCGCCCGCTAACTATGGCTACACCTTC. Amino acid sequence: CASSPSRGAPANYGYTF.

The chain couples TRBV19 to TRBJ1-5, with 7 bases identical to TRBD1. V lost 10 bases, J lost 3 bases, and 6 bases stayed unmatched. CDR3 size: 13 residues. Germline CDR1 is LNHDA and CDR2 is SQIVND (reference sequence). The CDR3 region is CATWGQNNQPQHF. The CDR3 DNA sequence: TGTGCCACCTGGGGACAGAACAATCAGCCCCAGCATTTT.

A note on this clone: Other DNA sequences from this sample encode an identical CDR3 as well. V and J are TRBV20-1 and TRBJ1-1; D gene ambiguous. The V gene lost 3 bases and the J gene lost 1 base, with 6 bases spanning the gap. Germline V gives CDR1 DFQATT, CDR2 SNEGSKA (reference sequence). The CDR3 has 12 residues. The CDR3, as DNA: TGCAGTGCTAGTGAGGGGAACACTGAAGCTTTCTTT. Its protein is CSASEGNTEAFF.

The rearrangement joins TRBV7-3 to TRBJ2-3; D unclear. The CDR3 extends over 12 amino acids. Per germline, CDR1 SGHTA and CDR2 FQGTGA. V lost 5 bases and J 4 bases, leaving 7 bases between the germline ends. CDR3: CASSPGSDTQYF. CDR3 sequence (DNA): TGTGCCAGCAGCCCCGGGTCAGATACGCAGTATTTT. Supplemented by reference TRBV7-3 and TRBJ2-3, the full variable domain reads GAGVSQTPSNKVTEKGKYVELRCDPISGHTALYWYRQSLGQGPEFLIYFQGTGAADDSGLPNDRFFAVRPEGSVSTLKIQRTERGDSAVYLCASSPGSDTQYFGPGTRLTVL.